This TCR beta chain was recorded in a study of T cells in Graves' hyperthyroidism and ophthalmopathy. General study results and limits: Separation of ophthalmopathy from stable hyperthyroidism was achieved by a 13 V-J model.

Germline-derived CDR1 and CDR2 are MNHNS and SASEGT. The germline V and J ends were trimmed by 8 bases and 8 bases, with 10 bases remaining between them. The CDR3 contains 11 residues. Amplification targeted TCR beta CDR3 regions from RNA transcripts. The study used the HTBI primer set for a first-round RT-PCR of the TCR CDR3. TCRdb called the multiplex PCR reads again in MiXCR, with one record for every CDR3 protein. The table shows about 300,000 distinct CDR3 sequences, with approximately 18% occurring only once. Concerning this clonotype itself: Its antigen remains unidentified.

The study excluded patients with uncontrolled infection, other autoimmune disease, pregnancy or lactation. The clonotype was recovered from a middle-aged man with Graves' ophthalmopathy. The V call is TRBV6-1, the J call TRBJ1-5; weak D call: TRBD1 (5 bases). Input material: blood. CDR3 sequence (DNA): TGTGCCAGCGGAGGGGTCAAGCCCCAGCATTTT. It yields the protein CASGGVKPQHF.